There are a few counts of the clone carrying this TCR beta chain. Its antigen is unknown. Trimming pared 7 bases from V and 2 bases from J, leaving 12 bases between. This CDR3 region has 12 residues. In germline, CDR1 is SQVTM, CDR2 ANQGSEA. The record originates from a study of cytomegalovirus exposure and HLA in healthy donors. PCR involved 60 Vbeta and 13 Jbeta primers. Assay used: immunoSEQ multiplex PCR; TCRdb lists only in-frame clones, some missing. The data show some 120,000 clones, approximately 80% seen once. Study-wide results and caveats: For most TCR sequences rarity was the rule, although some public TCRs occurred in many donors. It was reported that TCR beta sequences correctly inferred the HLA-A and HLA-B alleles for most subjects.

The chain carries TRBV29-1 and TRBJ2-7, with D possibly being TRBD2 (5 bases). The TCR sequence derives from a woman in her thirties or forties in good health and CMV-seropositive. The sequencing input was PBMCs. CDR3 sequence reads: CSAGVDTYEQYF. The CDR3 nucleotides are TGCAGCGCCGGGGTAGATACCTACGAGCAGTACTTC.